The present TCR beta chain was sequenced within a study of neurological immune-mediated disorders. Time point of the sample: technical triplicate 1. Sorted libraries were derived from 800,000 to 1,000,000 CD4+ or CD8+ T cells. Details on this clonotype: Its target is unknown. One end of the junction is discordant with germline, which a read error may explain.

Synthesis of cDNA used 5'RACE (with 10-nucleotide random UMIs). TCRdb itself ran the 5' RACE reads through MiXCR, one entry per CDR3 protein. This sample has tens of thousands of distinct CDR3 sequences, with 13% found just once. Points from the study as a whole: The absence of shared CDR3 amino acid sequences among expanded clones across subjects suggests private repertoires in all groups.

The clonotype originates from a female donor with HTLV-1-associated myelopathy (HAM/TSP). Source material: CD4+ T cells from blood.

CDR3 coding DNA: TGCAGTGCTAGACTTCGGTGGGGCGCAGATACTCAGTATTTT. Its translation: CSARLRWGADTQYF. The chain uses TRBV20-1 and TRBJ2-3; D possibly corresponds to TRBD1 (5 bases). The CDR3 sequence is 14 residues long. Per the germline V gene, CDR1 is DFQATT and CDR2 is SNEGSKA (reference sequence).